This TCR beta chain was retrieved from a study of cytomegalovirus exposure and HLA in healthy donors. Study in general: An analysis done earlier identified about 120 million unique TCR beta sequences from about 180 million T cells. Unique TCRs numbering around 80 million, obtained from HLA-typed donors, made up an early data release.

PCR primers comprised 60 Vbeta and 13 Jbeta primers. TCRdb's copy holds only in-frame clones and misses some; the assay was immunoSEQ multiplex PCR. The table has about 120,000 clones, around 77% seen once. CDR3 size: 16 residues. Trimming cost V 2 bases and J 3 bases, with 13 bases left between them. Germline CDR1 and CDR2: MRHNA and SNTAGT. The V gene is TRBV6-4, the J gene TRBJ2-2, with a tentative D call TRBD2 (7 bases). Source material: PBMCs. This clonotype was sampled from a man aged 35 to 55 in good health and CMV-seropositive. CDR3: CASSDGTGRDTGELFF. The CDR3 DNA is TGTGCCAGCAGTGACGGCACAGGGAGGGACACCGGGGAGCTGTTTTTT.